A single sample is the source of the 22 T cell receptor beta chains below, sequenced in a study of neurological immune-mediated disorders. TCRdb called the 5' RACE reads again in MiXCR, with one record for every CDR3 protein. The sample contains about 44,000 distinct CDR3 sequences, about a fifth of which appear only once. Stated time point: technical triplicate 3. Sequenced material: PBMCs. These receptors came from a man between 60 and 75 years old with HTLV-1-associated myelopathy (HAM/TSP).

This clonotype was observed a few times. DNA for the CDR3: TGCAGTGCTAGACAAACCGGGACTAGCGGGAGGTACGAGCAGTACTTC. It yields the protein CSARQTGTSGRYEQYF. The rearrangement links TRBV20-1 to TRBJ2-7; 15 nucleotides line up with TRBD2. The CDR3 consists of 16 residues. From germline, CDR1 is DFQATT and CDR2 SNEGSKA (reference sequence). J lost 4 bases, V lost 2 bases, and 6 bases had no gene match.

This clonotype has a handful of counts. V gene TRBV27 combines with J gene TRBJ2-2, with D possibly being TRBD1 or TRBD2 (5 bases each). Germline values: CDR1 MNHEY, CDR2 SMNVEV (reference sequence). The CDR3 covers 14 residues. V was trimmed by 5 bases and J by 7 bases, leaving 14 bases between them. The CDR3 sequence is CASSPGTVGGELFF. The CDR3 nucleotides read TGTGCCAGCAGTCCAGGGACGGTAGGCGGGGAGCTGTTTTTT.

The sample holds many counts of this clonotype. This chain connects TRBV27 to TRBJ1-5, with D perhaps matching TRBD1 (6 bases). The CDR3 loop spans 14 amino acids. CDR1 MNHEY and CDR2 SMNVEV come from the germline V gene (reference sequence). V was pared by 6 bases and J by 3 bases, with 12 bases between. The CDR3 loop reads CASSRGQLNQPQHF. In DNA form, the CDR3 reads TGTGCCAGCAGCCGCGGACAGCTCAATCAGCCCCAGCATTTT.

In its sample, this clonotype was seen many times. The J gene is TRBJ2-1, the V gene TRBV27; 9 nucleotides line up with TRBD2. The germline gives CDR1 MNHEY, CDR2 SMNVEV (reference sequence). Trimming took 1 base from V and 3 from J; bases not matched to a gene: 16. The CDR3 loop spans 20 amino acids. This chain's CDR3 is CASSLFSVASGNGDYNEQFF. The CDR3 DNA sequence: TGTGCCAGCAGTTTATTTTCCGTGGCTAGCGGGAACGGCGACTACAATGAGCAGTTCTTC.

This clonotype was observed many times. In DNA, the CDR3 is TGCAGCCCTGCCCTTGGCCAGTACCAAGAGACCCAGTACTTC. Amino acids: CSPALGQYQETQYF. The chain is built from TRBV20-1 and TRBJ2-5; D ambiguous. CDR3 size: 14 residues. From germline, CDR1 is DFQATT and CDR2 SNEGSKA (reference sequence).

The V call is TRBV20-1, the J call TRBJ2-5; D gene ambiguous. CDR3 length: 14 amino acids. Trimming took 0 bases from V and 5 from J, leaving 13 bases between them. The germline V gene has CDR1 DFQATT and CDR2 SNEGSKA (reference sequence). CDR3 protein: CSARDRLPRETQYF. The CDR3 DNA sequence: TGCAGTGCTAGAGATCGGCTCCCAAGGGAGACCCAGTACTTC.

This clonotype was picked up many times. J is TRBJ2-7 and V is TRBV20-1; 9 bases are a match to TRBD2. CDR3 length: 12 residues. With 5 bases clipped from V and 3 bases from J, the junction kept 2 bases outside the gene matches. The germline gives CDR1 DFQATT, CDR2 SNEGSKA (reference sequence). CDR3 nucleotide sequence: TGCAGTGCTGATAGCGGGAGCTACGAGCAGTACTTC. This codes for CSADSGSYEQYF.

The chain is built from TRBV29-1 and TRBJ2-3; D may correspond to TRBD1 or TRBD2 (5 bases each). Germline assignment: CDR1 SQVTM and CDR2 ANQGSEA. This CDR3 comprises 15 residues. V lost 6 bases to trimming and J lost 0 bases, with 16 bases between them. In nucleotides, the CDR3 is TGCAGCGTCGCACCCGGGGCAATTAGCACAGATACGCAGTATTTT. Protein: CSVAPGAISTDTQYF.

This clonotype was seen many times. The chain couples TRBV7-3 to TRBJ2-7; a weak D match, TRBD1 (6 bases). Trimming left V 5 bases short and J 2 bases short, with 10 bases between. CDR3 length equals 13 residues. CDR1 is SGHTA, CDR2 FQGTGA, per germline. The CDR3 loop reads CASSRDNTYEQYF. The CDR3 DNA reads as TGTGCCAGCAGCAGGGACAACACCTACGAGCAGTACTTC.

This clonotype was recorded at least ten times. The chain couples TRBV27 to TRBJ1-6, with TRBD1 matching over 7 bases. J was trimmed by 0 bases and V by 10 bases; bases with no gene match: 9. The CDR3 spans 16 residues. Germline CDR1 reads MNHEY; CDR2 reads SMNVEV (reference sequence). This CDR3 reads CATAPGQFSYNSPLHF. The DNA for the CDR3 is TGTGCCACCGCCCCGGGACAGTTCTCCTATAATTCACCCCTCCACTTT.

The chain carries TRBV28 and TRBJ2-1; possible D gene TRBD1, 5 bases. Trimming stripped 9 bases from V and 9 bases from J, with 12 bases between. CDR1 is MDHEN, CDR2 SYDVKM, per germline. The CDR3 spans 11 residues. CDR3 region: CASRFRGEQFF. The CDR3 nucleotides read TGTGCCAGTAGATTTAGGGGTGAGCAGTTCTTC.

This clonotype was observed many times. CDR3 in amino acids: CASAQGMNTGELFF. CDR3 coding DNA: TGCGCCAGCGCCCAGGGGATGAACACCGGGGAGCTGTTTTTT. The chain combines TRBV5-1 with TRBJ2-2, with D tentatively TRBD1 (6 bases). Trimming left V 7 bases short and J 1 base short, with 11 bases between. The germline V gene has CDR1 SGHRS and CDR2 YFSETQ. The CDR3 has 14 residues.

This chain uses TRBV7-2 with TRBJ1-1; D uncertain. The V and J ends lost 2 bases and 1 base respectively, with 5 bases between them. Looked up from germline, CDR1 is SGHTA and CDR2 is FQGNSA. The CDR3 loop spans 13 amino acids. CDR3 amino acids: CASSLYPNTEAFF. CDR3 nucleotide sequence: TGTGCCAGCAGCTTATACCCGAACACTGAAGCTTTCTTT.

This clonotype was observed many times. The genes are TRBV5-1 and TRBJ1-4; TRBD1 matches 7 bases. The CDR3 runs to 14 residues. V gave up 5 bases and J gave up 5 bases; unmatched junction bases: 6. The germline V gene has CDR1 SGHRS and CDR2 YFSETQ. The CDR3 nucleotides are TGCGCCAGCAGATCGGGACAGCCCAATGAAAAACTGTTTTTT. Protein product: CASRSGQPNEKLFF.

This clonotype was picked up one time. V is TRBV7-9 and J is TRBJ1-1, with 11 bases matching TRBD1. CDR1 is SEHNR, CDR2 FQNEAQ, per germline (reference sequence). The V and J ends lost 5 bases and 1 base, in that order; junction bases with no gene match: 3. The CDR3 runs to 15 residues. The CDR3 spells CASSLGQGANTEAFF. The CDR3 nucleotides are TGTGCCAGCAGCCTAGGACAGGGGGCGAACACTGAAGCTTTCTTT.

CDR3 in DNA: TGTGCCAGCAGCTTACTCCGGGAGAGTGGCGAGCAGTACTTC. This translates into CASSLLRESGEQYF. V usage is TRBV7-8 and J usage is TRBJ2-7, with TRBD2 as a possible D gene (6 bases). The germline V and J ends were trimmed by 2 bases and 6 bases, with 14 bases remaining between them. CDR3 length: 14 amino acids. The germline V gene has CDR1 SGHVS and CDR2 FQNEAQ.

The chain recombines TRBV11-2 with TRBJ2-2; TRBD2 aligns across 8 bases. J was trimmed by 10 bases and V by 5 bases; bases with no gene match: 21. The CDR3 totals 18 residues. The germline gives CDR1 SGHAT, CDR2 FQNNGV. CDR3 region: CASSRRPPYDGTREELFF. CDR3 DNA sequence: TGTGCCAGCAGCCGACGTCCGCCTTATGACGGGACTAGGGAGGAGCTGTTTTTT.

This clonotype has at least ten counts. The chain joins TRBV29-1 to TRBJ2-1, with 9 bases fitting TRBD2. Germline loops: CDR1 SQVTM, CDR2 ANQGSEA. The length of the CDR3 is 13 residues. J was trimmed by 6 bases and V by 6 bases; bases with no gene match: 6. The CDR3 DNA reads TGCAGCGTCAGTGGACTAGCGATCAATGAGCAGTTCTTC. Protein product: CSVSGLAINEQFF.

This clonotype was observed many times. The chain employs TRBV18 and TRBJ1-2, with 8 bases lining up with TRBD1. The V gene's germline CDR1 is KGHSH and CDR2 LQKENI. The CDR3 is 15 amino acids. Unmatched junction bases numbered 10, after V lost 2 bases and J lost 8 bases. CDR3 residues: CASSPGQGREEGYTF. The DNA of the CDR3 is TGTGCCAGCTCACCAGGACAGGGACGAGAGGAAGGCTACACCTTC.

This clonotype was counted only a few times. The V and J genes are TRBV7-3 and TRBJ2-1; D is perhaps TRBD1 (5 bases). The CDR3 runs to 13 residues. The V end lost 3 bases, the J end lost 5 bases, and 8 bases lay between the germline ends. Germline CDR1 reads SGHTA; CDR2 reads FQGTGA. CDR3 sequence (DNA): TGTGCCAGCAGCTTCCTAGGGGACAATGAGCAGTTCTTC. Protein: CASSFLGDNEQFF.

This clonotype has ten or more counts. At one end the junction does not follow the germline gene, possibly because of a read error. The chain couples TRBV5-1 to TRBJ1-3; D uncertain. The length of the CDR3 is 14 residues. Germline V gene data show CDR1 as SGHRS and CDR2 as YFSETQ. CDR3 in amino acids: CASSPDGSGNTIYF. CDR3 nucleotide sequence: TGCGCCAGCAGCCCGGACGGCTCTGGGAACACCATATATTTT.

There are many counts of this clonotype. This chain links TRBV12-3 or TRBV12-4 with TRBJ2-1, with 11 positions matching TRBD2. The junction had 3 bases not matched to a gene; V was cut back by 3 bases and J by 2 bases. This CDR3 is built from 16 residues. The CDR3 spells CASSFLGLAAYNEQFF. For the CDR3, the DNA is TGTGCCAGCAGTTTTTTGGGACTAGCGGCCTACAATGAGCAGTTCTTC.